These T cell receptor beta chains were read from a single sample in a study of blood T cell repertoires in COVID-19. TCRdb's table, derived via immunoSEQ multiplex PCR, lists solely in-frame clones and lacks some. The sample lists about 130,000 clones; roughly four fifths were seen once. The sequencing input was PBMCs or T cells enriched from blood (not recorded which). The receptors were sampled from a man aged 25-45 years who had recovered from COVID-19. Both conserved end residues are part of each CDR3. Fields, in order: D gene, V gene, clone size, J gene, CDR3 protein, CDR3 DNA. D genes are given only for firm matches. Where a row states a size, it is once, few, many or the class of an expanded clone; other rows omit it.

D gene: .; V gene: TRBV12-5; clone size: .; J gene: TRBJ2-2; CDR3 protein: CASGSSTLYTGELFF; CDR3 DNA: TGTGCTAGTGGTTCCTCGACACTCTACACCGGGGAGCTGTTTTTT
D gene: TRBD1; V gene: TRBV6-1; clone size: .; J gene: TRBJ1-2; CDR3 protein: CASSEEGQGKGYTF; CDR3 DNA: TGTGCCAGCAGTGAAGAGGGACAGGGGAAGGGCTACACCTTC
D gene: TRBD1; V gene: TRBV5-4; clone size: .; J gene: TRBJ1-1; CDR3 protein: CASSPKTGRPEAFF; CDR3 DNA: TGTGCCAGCAGCCCAAAGACAGGGAGGCCTGAAGCTTTCTTT
D gene: TRBD2; V gene: TRBV9; clone size: .; J gene: TRBJ2-1; CDR3 protein: CASSVYFLVGGRGNEQFF; CDR3 DNA: TGTGCCAGCAGCGTCTATTTTCTAGTGGGCGGGAGGGGGAATGAGCAGTTCTTC
D gene: TRBD1; V gene: TRBV2; clone size: once; J gene: TRBJ1-1; CDR3 protein: CASRIDRGMNTEAFF; CDR3 DNA: TGTGCCAGCAGGATCGACAGGGGCATGAACACTGAAGCTTTCTTT
D gene: TRBD1; V gene: TRBV7-9; clone size: .; J gene: TRBJ1-2; CDR3 protein: CASSLGGTGEFDYGYTF; CDR3 DNA: TGTGCCAGCAGCTTAGGGGGGACAGGGGAATTTGACTATGGCTACACCTTC
D gene: TRBD2; V gene: TRBV10-2; clone size: .; J gene: TRBJ2-1; CDR3 protein: CASSRLAGGNEQFF; CDR3 DNA: TGCGCCAGCAGCCGATTAGCGGGAGGGAATGAGCAGTTCTTC
D gene: .; V gene: TRBV19; clone size: .; J gene: TRBJ2-7; CDR3 protein: CASSILGGSYEQYF; CDR3 DNA: TGTGCCAGTAGTATCCTTGGGGGGAGCTACGAGCAGTACTTC
D gene: TRBD1; V gene: TRBV9; clone size: once; J gene: TRBJ2-6; CDR3 protein: CASSVEGAGVPGANVLTF; CDR3 DNA: TGTGCCAGCAGCGTAGAGGGGGCAGGGGTCCCTGGGGCCAACGTCCTGACTTTC
D gene: TRBD1; V gene: TRBV2; clone size: .; J gene: TRBJ1-2; CDR3 protein: CASSGDRGYGGYTF; CDR3 DNA: TGTGCCAGCAGTGGGGACAGGGGATACGGTGGCTACACCTTC
D gene: .; V gene: TRBV7-8; clone size: few; J gene: TRBJ1-4; CDR3 protein: CASSRKGREKLFF; CDR3 DNA: TGTGCCAGCAGCCGTAAGGGGCGTGAAAAACTGTTTTTT
D gene: .; V gene: TRBV7-8; clone size: .; J gene: TRBJ2-1; CDR3 protein: CASSPGQSINEQFF; CDR3 DNA: TGTGCCAGCAGCCCCGGACAGAGTATCAATGAGCAGTTCTTC
D gene: .; V gene: TRBV14; clone size: .; J gene: TRBJ1-1; CDR3 protein: CASSQVERAFF; CDR3 DNA: TGTGCCAGCAGCCAAGTGGAGCGAGCTTTCTTT
D gene: .; V gene: TRBV11-2; clone size: .; J gene: TRBJ1-4; CDR3 protein: CASSRPVGGFFEKLFF; CDR3 DNA: TGTGCCAGCAGCCGACCCGTAGGAGGTTTCTTTGAAAAACTGTTTTTT
D gene: .; V gene: TRBV24-1; clone size: .; J gene: TRBJ2-3; CDR3 protein: CATSDGSRRVMDTQYF; CDR3 DNA: TGTGCCACCAGTGATGGCAGCAGGAGGGTTATGGATACGCAGTATTTT
D gene: TRBD1; V gene: TRBV14; clone size: .; J gene: TRBJ2-3; CDR3 protein: CASSRPGTGKVDTQYF; CDR3 DNA: TGTGCCAGCAGCCGTCCCGGGACAGGGAAGGTAGATACGCAGTATTTT
D gene: .; V gene: TRBV9; clone size: .; J gene: TRBJ1-4; CDR3 protein: CASSVRSNEKLFF; CDR3 DNA: TGTGCCAGCAGCGTACGGTCTAATGAAAAACTGTTTTTT
D gene: .; V gene: TRBV10-2; clone size: few; J gene: TRBJ1-3; CDR3 protein: CASSESTSLFSSGNTIYF; CDR3 DNA: TGCGCCAGCAGTGAGTCGACTAGTTTATTCAGCTCTGGAAACACCATATATTTT
D gene: TRBD1; V gene: TRBV5-4; clone size: .; J gene: TRBJ1-1; CDR3 protein: CASSRQGDTEAFF; CDR3 DNA: TGTGCCAGCAGCCGTCAGGGGGACACTGAAGCTTTCTTT
D gene: TRBD1; V gene: TRBV19; clone size: many; J gene: TRBJ2-1; CDR3 protein: CASSIRGQGAISSYNEQFF; CDR3 DNA: TGTGCCAGTAGTATTCGGGGACAGGGGGCCATCAGCTCCTACAATGAGCAGTTCTTC
D gene: .; V gene: TRBV30; clone size: .; J gene: TRBJ1-1; CDR3 protein: CAWRESGGAFF; CDR3 DNA: TGTGCCTGGAGAGAAAGCGGAGGGGCTTTCTTT
D gene: .; V gene: TRBV3-1/TRBV3-2; clone size: .; J gene: TRBJ2-7; CDR3 protein: CASSQVISSSYEQYF; CDR3 DNA: TGTGCCAGCAGCCAAGTTATATCTAGCTCCTACGAGCAGTACTTC
D gene: TRBD1; V gene: TRBV27; clone size: .; J gene: TRBJ1-6; CDR3 protein: CASSFGQGRNSPLHF; CDR3 DNA: TGTGCCAGCAGTTTTGGACAGGGGAGGAATTCACCCCTCCACTTT
D gene: .; V gene: TRBV15; clone size: .; J gene: TRBJ1-5; CDR3 protein: CATSLGGVQPQHF; CDR3 DNA: TGTGCCACCAGCCTAGGGGGAGTGCAGCCCCAGCATTTT
D gene: TRBD1; V gene: TRBV10-1; clone size: .; J gene: TRBJ1-5; CDR3 protein: CASKRQIHRDRGSYSNQPQHF; CDR3 DNA: TGCGCCAGCAAACGACAAATTCACCGGGACAGGGGGAGTTATAGCAATCAGCCCCAGCATTTT
D gene: .; V gene: TRBV9; clone size: .; J gene: TRBJ1-4; CDR3 protein: CASSVGGKTATNEKLFF; CDR3 DNA: TGTGCCAGCAGCGTAGGGGGTAAGACAGCAACTAATGAAAAACTGTTTTTT
D gene: .; V gene: TRBV12-3/TRBV12-4; clone size: .; J gene: TRBJ2-1; CDR3 protein: CASSYRDEQFF; CDR3 DNA: TGTGCCAGCAGTTACAGGGATGAGCAGTTCTTC
D gene: TRBD2; V gene: TRBV2; clone size: .; J gene: TRBJ2-3; CDR3 protein: CASRREDFIDTQYF; CDR3 DNA: TGTGCCAGCAGGCGGGAGGATTTTATAGATACGCAGTATTTT
D gene: TRBD2; V gene: TRBV27; clone size: once; J gene: TRBJ2-3; CDR3 protein: CASSLSRESTDTQYF; CDR3 DNA: TGTGCCAGCAGTTTGTCGCGGGAGAGCACAGATACGCAGTATTTT
D gene: .; V gene: TRBV28; clone size: .; J gene: TRBJ1-2; CDR3 protein: CASSQGGNNYGYTF; CDR3 DNA: TGTGCCAGCAGTCAAGGGGGTAATAACTATGGCTACACCTTC
D gene: TRBD1; V gene: TRBV18; clone size: .; J gene: TRBJ1-4; CDR3 protein: CASSPPSRGLEKLFF; CDR3 DNA: TGTGCCAGCTCACCACCCTCCAGGGGGCTTGAAAAACTGTTTTTT